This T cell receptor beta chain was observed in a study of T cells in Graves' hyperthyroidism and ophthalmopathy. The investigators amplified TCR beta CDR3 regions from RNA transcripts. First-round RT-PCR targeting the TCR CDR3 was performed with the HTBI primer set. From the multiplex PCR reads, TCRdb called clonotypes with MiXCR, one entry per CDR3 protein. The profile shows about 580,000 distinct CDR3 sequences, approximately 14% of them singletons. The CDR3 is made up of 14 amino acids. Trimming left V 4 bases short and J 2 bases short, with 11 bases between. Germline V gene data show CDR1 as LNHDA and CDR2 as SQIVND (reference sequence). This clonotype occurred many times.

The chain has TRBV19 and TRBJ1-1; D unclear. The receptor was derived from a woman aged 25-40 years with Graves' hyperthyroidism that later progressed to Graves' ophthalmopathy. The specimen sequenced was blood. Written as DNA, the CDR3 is TGTGCCAGTAGTAATCAACGGAAAAACACTGAAGCTTTCTTT. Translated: CASSNQRKNTEAFF.